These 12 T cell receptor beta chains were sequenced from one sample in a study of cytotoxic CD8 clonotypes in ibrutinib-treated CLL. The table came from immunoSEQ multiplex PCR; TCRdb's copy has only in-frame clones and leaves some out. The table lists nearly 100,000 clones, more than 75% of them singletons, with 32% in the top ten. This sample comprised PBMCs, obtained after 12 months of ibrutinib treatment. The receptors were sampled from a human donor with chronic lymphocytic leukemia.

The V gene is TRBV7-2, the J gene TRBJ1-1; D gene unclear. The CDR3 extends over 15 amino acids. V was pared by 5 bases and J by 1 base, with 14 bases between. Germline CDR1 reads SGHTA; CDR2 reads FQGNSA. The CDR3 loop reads CASSPGRGGNTEAFF. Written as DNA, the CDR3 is TGTGCCAGCAGCCCAGGCCGAGGAGGGAACACTGAAGCTTTCTTT.

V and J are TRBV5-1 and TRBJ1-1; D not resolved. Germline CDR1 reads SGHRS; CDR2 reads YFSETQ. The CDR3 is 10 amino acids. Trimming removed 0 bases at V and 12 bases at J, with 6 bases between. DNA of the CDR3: TGCGCCAGCAGCTTGGCCTCGACTTTCTTT. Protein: CASSLASTFF.

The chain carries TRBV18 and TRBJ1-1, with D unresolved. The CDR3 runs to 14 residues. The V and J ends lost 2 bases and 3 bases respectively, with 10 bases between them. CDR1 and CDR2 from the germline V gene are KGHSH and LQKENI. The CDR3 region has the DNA TGTGCCAGCTCACCAGGAGGGCGTGACACTGAAGCTTTCTTT. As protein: CASSPGGRDTEAFF.

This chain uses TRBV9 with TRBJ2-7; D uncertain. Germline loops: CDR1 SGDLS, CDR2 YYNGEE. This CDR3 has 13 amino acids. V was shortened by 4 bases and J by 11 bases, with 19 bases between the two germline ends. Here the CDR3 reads CASSTLRAQAEYF. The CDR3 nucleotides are TGTGCCAGCAGCACCCTAAGAGCCCAGGCGGAGTACTTC.

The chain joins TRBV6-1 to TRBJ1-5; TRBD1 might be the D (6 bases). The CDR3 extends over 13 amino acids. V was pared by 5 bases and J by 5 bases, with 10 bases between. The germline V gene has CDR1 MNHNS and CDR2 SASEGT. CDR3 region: CASSLEGDQPQHF. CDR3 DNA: TGTGCCAGCAGTCTGGAGGGGGATCAGCCCCAGCATTTT.

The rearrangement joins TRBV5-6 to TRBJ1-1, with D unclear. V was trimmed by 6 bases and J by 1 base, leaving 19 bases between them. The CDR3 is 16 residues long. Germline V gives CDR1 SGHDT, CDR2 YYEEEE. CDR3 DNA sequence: TGTGCCAGCACCAAACCCCTGGGAGGACGGAACACTGAAGCTTTCTTT. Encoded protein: CASTKPLGGRNTEAFF.

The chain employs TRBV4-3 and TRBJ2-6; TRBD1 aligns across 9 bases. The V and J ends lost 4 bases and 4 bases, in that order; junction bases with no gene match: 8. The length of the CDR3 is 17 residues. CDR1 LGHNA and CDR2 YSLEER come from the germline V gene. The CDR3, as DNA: TGCGCCAGCAGCCGAGAGACAGGGGGATCAGGGGCCAACGTCCTGACTTTC. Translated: CASSRETGGSGANVLTF.

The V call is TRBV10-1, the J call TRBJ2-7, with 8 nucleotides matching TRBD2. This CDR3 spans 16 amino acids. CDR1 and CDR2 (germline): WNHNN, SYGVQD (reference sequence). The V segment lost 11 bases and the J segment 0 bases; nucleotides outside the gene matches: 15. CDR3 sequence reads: CAPQRGGLRSSYEQYF. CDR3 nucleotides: TGCGCCCCACAACGGGGGGGCCTTAGGAGCTCCTACGAGCAGTACTTC.

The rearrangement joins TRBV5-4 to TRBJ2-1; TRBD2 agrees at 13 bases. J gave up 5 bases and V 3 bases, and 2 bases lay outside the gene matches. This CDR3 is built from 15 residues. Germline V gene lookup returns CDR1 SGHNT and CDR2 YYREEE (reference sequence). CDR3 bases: TGTGCCAGCAGCTCCGGACTAGCGGGGGACAATGAGCAGTTCTTC. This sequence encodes CASSSGLAGDNEQFF.

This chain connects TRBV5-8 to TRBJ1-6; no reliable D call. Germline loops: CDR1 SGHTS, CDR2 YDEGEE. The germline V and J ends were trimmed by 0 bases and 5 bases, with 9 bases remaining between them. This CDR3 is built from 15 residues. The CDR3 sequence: CASSLVLGDNSPLHF. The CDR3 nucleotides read TGTGCCAGCAGCTTGGTTTTGGGCGATAATTCACCCCTCCACTTT.

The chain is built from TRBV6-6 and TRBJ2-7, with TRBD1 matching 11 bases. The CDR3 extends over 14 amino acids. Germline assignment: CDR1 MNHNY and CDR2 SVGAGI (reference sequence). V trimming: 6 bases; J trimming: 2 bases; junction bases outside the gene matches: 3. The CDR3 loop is CASRGTGGTYEQYF. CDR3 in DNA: TGTGCCAGCAGAGGGACAGGGGGGACCTACGAGCAGTACTTC.

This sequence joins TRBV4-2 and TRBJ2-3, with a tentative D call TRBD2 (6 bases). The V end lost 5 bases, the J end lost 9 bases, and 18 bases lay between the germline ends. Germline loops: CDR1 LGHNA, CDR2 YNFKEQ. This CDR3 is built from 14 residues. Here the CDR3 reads CASSAQLASKTQYF. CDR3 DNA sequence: TGTGCCAGCAGCGCACAACTAGCCTCGAAAACGCAGTATTTT.